These T cell receptor beta chains were read from a single sample in a study of T cell responses to AZD1222 COVID-19 vaccine. Repertoires were generated with immunoSEQ multiplex PCR, while TCRdb's copy carries only in-frame clones and drops some. The table includes over 120,000 clones, roughly 88% detected once. Here the sequenced sample was peripheral blood, taken 28 days after the second dose of the MenACWY control vaccine. These receptors were taken from an adult who received the MenACWY meningococcal vaccine as a control. Both conserved end residues are part of each CDR3. The order of the fields is J gene, clone size, V gene, D gene, CDR3 DNA, CDR3 protein. D genes are given only for firm matches. Only part of the rows carry a size: once, few, many, or a class if the clone is expanded.

>TRBJ1-2|.|TRBV4-3|.
TGCGCCAGCAGCCAGGACGCAGACCTTAACTATGGCTACACCTTC
CASSQDADLNYGYTF
>TRBJ2-3|.|TRBV7-2|TRBD2
TGTGCCAGCAGCTTACCGGGAGGGCCAACAGATACGCAGTATTTT
CASSLPGGPTDTQYF
>TRBJ2-1|.|TRBV6-6|TRBD2
TGTGCCAGCATGGAGCGGGGGGGCCGATCCTACAATGAGCAGTTCTTC
CASMERGGRSYNEQFF
>TRBJ1-5|.|TRBV18|.
TGTGCCAGCTCACCTACTACCAGCAATCAGCCCCAGCATTTT
CASSPTTSNQPQHF
>TRBJ2-5|.|TRBV27|.
TGTGCCAGCAGTTTTTATGATGGGGAGACCCAGTACTTC
CASSFYDGETQYF
>TRBJ2-7|.|TRBV7-3|.
TGTGCCAGCAGTAAAGTTACTGATTTCTCCTACGAGCAGTACTTC
CASSKVTDFSYEQYF
>TRBJ2-3|.|TRBV29-1|.
TGCAGCGTTGAGGCGGGACGGATCACAGATACGCAGTATTTT
CSVEAGRITDTQYF
>TRBJ1-5|.|TRBV30|TRBD1
TGTGCCTGGAGTCAGGACAGGGGCAACAATCAGCCCCAGCATTTT
CAWSQDRGNNQPQHF
>TRBJ1-2|.|TRBV7-2|.
TGTGCCAGCAGCTCCTACGGACTCTATGGCTACACCTTC
CASSSYGLYGYTF
>TRBJ1-1|.|TRBV2|.
TGTGCCAGCAGCAGAGAAACGAATGAAGCTTTCTTT
CASSRETNEAFF
>TRBJ2-7|.|TRBV7-8|TRBD2
TGTGCCAGCAGCTTGTCCATACCGCCGGGACTAGCGGGAGCATCTTACGAGCAGTACTTC
CASSLSIPPGLAGASYEQYF
>TRBJ2-2|.|TRBV6-1|TRBD2
TGTGCCAGCAGTGAGGGAAGAGCGGGAGCCGGGGAGCTGTTTTTT
CASSEGRAGAGELFF
>TRBJ2-3|.|TRBV28|TRBD1
TGTGCCAGCAGTGCAGGGGGCTTTAGGGCAGATACGCAGTATTTT
CASSAGGFRADTQYF
>TRBJ2-1|.|TRBV6-4|.
TGTGCCAGGACCACAGGTCCGGGATACAATGAGCAGTTCTTC
CARTTGPGYNEQFF
>TRBJ2-1|.|TRBV9|.
TGTGCCAGCAGCGTAGGGGGAGGCAATTACAATGAGCAGTTCTTC
CASSVGGGNYNEQFF
>TRBJ2-7|.|TRBV7-2|.
TGTGCCAGCAGCTTATTTCCCTCCGCGTTGGGCTACGAGCAGTACTTC
CASSLFPSALGYEQYF
>TRBJ2-1|.|TRBV7-2|.
TGTGCCAGCAGCCCAGTCGGCGGGGTGACCTACAATGAGCAGTTCTTC
CASSPVGGVTYNEQFF
>TRBJ2-7|.|TRBV29-1|.
TGCAGCGTCCTCTCCCCCCCCTACGAGCAGTACTTC
CSVLSPPYEQYF
>TRBJ1-6|.|TRBV14|.
TGTGCCAGCAGCCTGTTCGGAATGGATTCACCCCTCCACTTT
CASSLFGMDSPLHF
>TRBJ2-5|once|TRBV5-4|.
TGTGCCAGCAGTGATCAAGAGACCCAGTACTTC
CASSDQETQYF
>TRBJ1-4|once|TRBV28|.
TGTGCCAGCAGTTTAGGGTCAGGGAGGGAAAAACTGTTTTTT
CASSLGSGREKLFF
>TRBJ1-6|.|TRBV6-5|.
TGTGCCAGCAGCCGGGACGGACATTATAATTCACCCCTCCACTTT
CASSRDGHYNSPLHF
>TRBJ1-4|.|TRBV10-3|.
TGTGCCAGCCAAACAGGGCAAGGATTTGAAAAACTGTTTTTT
CASQTGQGFEKLFF
>TRBJ1-1|once|TRBV5-1|.
TGCGCCAGCAGCTGGGAGCGGGTGATGAACACTGAAGCTTTCTTT
CASSWERVMNTEAFF
>TRBJ2-1|.|TRBV20-1|TRBD2
TGCAGTGCTAGTCGGGGGGGCCGTAATGAGCAGTTCTTC
CSASRGGRNEQFF
>TRBJ2-3|.|TRBV6-6|.
TGTGCAGCGTCGACTCCCACTAGCACAGATACGCAGTATTTT
CAASTPTSTDTQYF
>TRBJ2-1|.|TRBV24-1|.
TGTGCCACCAGTGACCTACTGACGGCGGGGCAGTTCTTC
CATSDLLTAGQFF
>TRBJ2-1|.|TRBV7-2|TRBD2
TGTGCCAGCAGCCCTTCTAGCGGGAATGAGCAGTTCTTC
CASSPSSGNEQFF
>TRBJ2-7|.|TRBV4-3|.
TGCGCCAGCAGCCAGGGGATCTCCTACGAGCAGTACTTC
CASSQGISYEQYF
>TRBJ2-7|.|TRBV18|TRBD2
TGTGCCAGCTCACCCGGGGCGGGAGCTGGCTACGAGCAGTACTTC
CASSPGAGAGYEQYF
>TRBJ1-5|.|TRBV6-5|TRBD1
TGTGCCAGTTCACAGGGGTTTAATCAGCCCCAGCATTTT
CASSQGFNQPQHF
>TRBJ2-1|.|TRBV7-9|TRBD2
TGTGCCAGCAGCAGTCCCGGGACTACCTACAATGAGCAGTTCTTC
CASSSPGTTYNEQFF
>TRBJ2-3|.|TRBV7-3|TRBD2
TGTGCCAGCAGCTTGCGGGGGGCAGATACGCAGTATTTT
CASSLRGADTQYF
>TRBJ1-6|.|TRBV20-1|.
TGCAGTGCTAGTAACCGGCGGGGAGATAATTCACCCCTCCACTTT
CSASNRRGDNSPLHF
>TRBJ1-4|.|TRBV28|.
TGTGCCAGCATGCGTGCAACTAATGAAAAACTGTTTTTT
CASMRATNEKLFF
>TRBJ1-1|once|TRBV14|TRBD1
TGTGCCAGCAGCCTTCAGGGGGCGGTGGGCACTGAAGCTTTCTTT
CASSLQGAVGTEAFF
>TRBJ1-5|.|TRBV6-5|.
TGTGCCAGCAGTTACTCAGCCCCAGCGAACAATCAGCCCCAGCATTTT
CASSYSAPANNQPQHF
>TRBJ2-3|.|TRBV7-9|TRBD2
TGTGCCAGCAGCTTAGTGGTAGCGGGAGATACGCAGTATTTT
CASSLVVAGDTQYF
>TRBJ1-1|.|TRBV6-5|.
TGTGCCAGCAGAAAGGAGGGGTCAGGGACAGCTTTCTTT
CASRKEGSGTAFF
>TRBJ1-1|.|TRBV9|.
TGTGCCAGCAGCGGACAGGTCGGGAACACTGAAGCTTTCTTT
CASSGQVGNTEAFF
>TRBJ1-1|.|TRBV18|TRBD1
TGTGCCAGCTCACTCGGACAGGACACTGAAGCTTTCTTT
CASSLGQDTEAFF
>TRBJ2-7|once|TRBV6-5|.
TGTGCCAGCAGTTACCTTAAACAGCTTTTCTTC
CASSYLKQLFF
>TRBJ2-7|.|TRBV5-1|TRBD1
TGCGCCAGCCAAGGGACAGGGGCGACCTACGAGCAGTACTTC
CASQGTGATYEQYF
>TRBJ1-1|.|TRBV29-1|.
TGCAGCGTTGAACGGGCAAACACTGAAGCTTTCTTT
CSVERANTEAFF
>TRBJ2-7|once|TRBV6-1|TRBD2
TGTGCCAGCAGTGAAGGGACTAGCGGATCCTACGAGCAGTACTTC
CASSEGTSGSYEQYF
>TRBJ1-2|.|TRBV28|.
TGTGCCAGCAGTTTTAGGAGGGAATATGGCTACACCTTC
CASSFRREYGYTF
>TRBJ2-7|.|TRBV5-1|TRBD2
TGCGCCAGCAGCCTGACTAGCGGGGGGTCGGCCGAGCAGTACTTC
CASSLTSGGSAEQYF
>TRBJ1-4|.|TRBV5-1|.
TGCGCCAGCAGCTTGGGCAACGGGGCAACTAATGAAAAACTGTTTTTT
CASSLGNGATNEKLFF
>TRBJ1-1|.|TRBV3-1/TRBV3-2|.
TGTGCCAGCAGCCAAGTCCCAGGGGCGGCTGAAGCTTTCTTT
CASSQVPGAAEAFF
>TRBJ2-7|few|TRBV9|.
TGTGCCAGCAGCGTAGCGGGGGCTGTGATCTACGAGCAGTACTTC
CASSVAGAVIYEQYF
>TRBJ2-1|once|TRBV15|.
TGTGCCACCAGCGGAGAGGGCTCCTACAATGAGCAGTTCTTC
CATSGEGSYNEQFF
>TRBJ1-6|.|TRBV15|.
TGTGCCACCAGGGGTGAGGGTTCCTATAATTCACCCCTCCACTTT
CATRGEGSYNSPLHF
>TRBJ2-7|.|TRBV3-1/TRBV3-2|.
TGTGCCAGCAGCCGGGGGACATCTCAGTACTTC
CASSRGTSQYF
>TRBJ1-3|.|TRBV18|TRBD1
TGTGCCAGCTCACCAAGACAGGGGGCCGATCTCTCTGGAAACACCATATATTTT
CASSPRQGADLSGNTIYF
>TRBJ2-3|.|TRBV25-1|.
TGTGCCAGCAGAGAAGATACGCAGTATTTT
CASREDTQYF